The TCR beta chain under discussion was sequenced for a study of blood T cell repertoires in COVID-19. Across the whole study: PBMCs, B-cell-depleted T cells, or T cells provided the cDNA or gDNA that made up the material.

The authors' processing: Reference gene primer amplification gave estimated nucleated cell counts. Libraries were prepared by immunoSEQ multiplex PCR; TCRdb keeps only in-frame clonotypes and omits some of them. Clone size and the V and J calls come from that table; the DNA yielded D and trimming. The sample records some 500,000 clones, around nine tenths being singletons. CDR1 and CDR2 (germline): SGDLS, YYNGEE. Deletions cut 4 bases from V and 8 bases from J, with 15 bases between. The CDR3 extends over 13 amino acids. This chain uses TRBV9 with TRBJ1-2; D is undetermined. The sample consisted of peripheral blood. The TCR comes from a woman in her forties or fifties with COVID-19, enrolled during active disease. DNA for the CDR3: TGTGCCAGCAGCCCTGGAGGGTCGTGGGGCTACACCTTC. This encodes CASSPGGSWGYTF.